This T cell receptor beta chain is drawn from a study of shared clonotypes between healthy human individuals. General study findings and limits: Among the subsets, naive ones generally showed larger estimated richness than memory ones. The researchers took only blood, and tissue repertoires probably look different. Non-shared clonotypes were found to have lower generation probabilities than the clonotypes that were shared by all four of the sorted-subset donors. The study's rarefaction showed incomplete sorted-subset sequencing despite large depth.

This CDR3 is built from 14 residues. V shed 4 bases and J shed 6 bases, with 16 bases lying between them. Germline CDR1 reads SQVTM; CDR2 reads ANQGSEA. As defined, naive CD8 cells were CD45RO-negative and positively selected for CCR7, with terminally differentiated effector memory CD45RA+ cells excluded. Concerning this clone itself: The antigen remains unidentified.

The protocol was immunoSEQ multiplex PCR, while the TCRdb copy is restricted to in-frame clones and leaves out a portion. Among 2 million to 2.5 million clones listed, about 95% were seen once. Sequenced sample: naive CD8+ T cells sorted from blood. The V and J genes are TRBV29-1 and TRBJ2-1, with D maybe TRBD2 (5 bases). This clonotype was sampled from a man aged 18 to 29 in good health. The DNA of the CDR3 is TGCAGCGTTGGGGTAGCAGGAGGCTTCAATGAGCAGTTCTTC. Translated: CSVGVAGGFNEQFF.